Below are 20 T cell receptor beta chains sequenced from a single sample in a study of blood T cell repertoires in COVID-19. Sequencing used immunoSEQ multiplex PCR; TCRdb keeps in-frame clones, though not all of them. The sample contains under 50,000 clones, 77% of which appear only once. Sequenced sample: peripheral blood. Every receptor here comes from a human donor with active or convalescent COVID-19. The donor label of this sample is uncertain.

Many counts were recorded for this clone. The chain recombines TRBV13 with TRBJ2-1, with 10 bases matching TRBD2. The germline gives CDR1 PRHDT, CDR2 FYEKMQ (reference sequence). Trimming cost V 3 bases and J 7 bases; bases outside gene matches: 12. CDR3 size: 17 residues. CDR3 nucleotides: TGTGCCAGCAGCTTTGATCCCCCTAGCGGGAGCCGAAATGAGCAGTTCTTC. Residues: CASSFDPPSGSRNEQFF.

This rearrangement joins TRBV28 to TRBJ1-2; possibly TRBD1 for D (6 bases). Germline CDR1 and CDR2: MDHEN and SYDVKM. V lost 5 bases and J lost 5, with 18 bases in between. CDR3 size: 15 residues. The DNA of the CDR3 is TGTGCCAGCAGTCCCCGGGGGGGGGCGCTTTATGGCTACACCTTC. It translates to CASSPRGGALYGYTF.

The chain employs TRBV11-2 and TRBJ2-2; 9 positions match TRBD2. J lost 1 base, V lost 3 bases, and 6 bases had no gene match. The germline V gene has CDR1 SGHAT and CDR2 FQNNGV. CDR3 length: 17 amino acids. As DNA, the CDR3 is TGTGCCAGCAGCTTGTTCTCGCGGGAGGGGAACACCGGGGAGCTGTTTTTT. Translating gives CASSLFSREGNTGELFF.

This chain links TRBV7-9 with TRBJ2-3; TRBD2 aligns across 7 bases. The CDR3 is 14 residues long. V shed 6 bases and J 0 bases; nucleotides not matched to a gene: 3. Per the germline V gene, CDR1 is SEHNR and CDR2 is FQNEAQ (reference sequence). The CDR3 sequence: CASRSAGSTDTQYF. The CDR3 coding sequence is TGTGCCAGCAGGTCAGCGGGGAGCACAGATACGCAGTATTTT.

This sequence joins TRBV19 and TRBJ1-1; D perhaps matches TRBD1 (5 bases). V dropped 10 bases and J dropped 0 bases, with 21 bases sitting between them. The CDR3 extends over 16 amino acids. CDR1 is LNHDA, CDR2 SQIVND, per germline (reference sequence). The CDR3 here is CATSDRVGGMNTEAFF. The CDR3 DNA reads TGTGCCACCTCCGACAGAGTGGGGGGAATGAACACTGAAGCTTTCTTT.

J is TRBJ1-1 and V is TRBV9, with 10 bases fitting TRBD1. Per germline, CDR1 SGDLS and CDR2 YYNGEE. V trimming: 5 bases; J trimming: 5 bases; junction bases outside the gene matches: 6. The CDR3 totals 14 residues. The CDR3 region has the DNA TGTGCCAGCAGGGGACAGGGGACAGGGACTGAAGCTTTCTTT. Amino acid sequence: CASRGQGTGTEAFF. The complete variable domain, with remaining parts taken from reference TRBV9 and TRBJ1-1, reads DSGVTQTPKHLITATGQRVTLRCSPRSGDLSVYWYQQSLDQGLQFLIQYYNGEERAKGNILERFSAQQFPDLHSELNLSSLELGDSALYFCASRGQGTGTEAFFGQGTRLTVV.

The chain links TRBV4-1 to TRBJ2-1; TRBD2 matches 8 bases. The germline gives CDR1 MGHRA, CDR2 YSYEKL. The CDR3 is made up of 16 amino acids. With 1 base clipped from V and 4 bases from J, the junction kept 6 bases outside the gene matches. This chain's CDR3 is CASSQGSGRSYNEQFF. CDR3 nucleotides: TGCGCCAGCAGCCAAGGGAGCGGGAGATCGTACAATGAGCAGTTCTTC.

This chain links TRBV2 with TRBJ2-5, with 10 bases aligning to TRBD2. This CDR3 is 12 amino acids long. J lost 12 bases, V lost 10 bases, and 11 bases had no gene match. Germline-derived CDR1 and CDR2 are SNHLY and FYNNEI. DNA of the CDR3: TGTGCCATCCAAGCTAGCGGGAGTCGGGAGTACTTC. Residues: CAIQASGSREYF.

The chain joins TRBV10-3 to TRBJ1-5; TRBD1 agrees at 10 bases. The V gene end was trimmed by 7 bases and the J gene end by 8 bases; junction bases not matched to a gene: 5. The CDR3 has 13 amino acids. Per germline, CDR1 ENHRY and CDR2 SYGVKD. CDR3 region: CAITGQGGEPQHF. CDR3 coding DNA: TGTGCCATCACCGGACAGGGGGGGGAGCCCCAGCATTTT.

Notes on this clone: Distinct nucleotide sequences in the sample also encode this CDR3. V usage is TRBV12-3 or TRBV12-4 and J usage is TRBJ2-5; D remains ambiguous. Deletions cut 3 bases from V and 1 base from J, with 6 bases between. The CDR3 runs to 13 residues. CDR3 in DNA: TGTGCCAGCAGTTTTAGTCTCCAAGAGACCCAGTACTTC. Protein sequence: CASSFSLQETQYF.

The CDR3 DNA reads as TGTGCCAGCAGCTTGGATGAGCGGGAGACCCAGTACTTC. Its translation: CASSLDERETQYF. The V and J genes are TRBV5-6 and TRBJ2-7; D is possibly TRBD2 (5 bases). The tail of the sequence fits TRBJ2-5 better, so the J call may be wrong. CDR3 size: 13 residues. The germline V gene encodes CDR1 SGHDT and CDR2 YYEEEE.

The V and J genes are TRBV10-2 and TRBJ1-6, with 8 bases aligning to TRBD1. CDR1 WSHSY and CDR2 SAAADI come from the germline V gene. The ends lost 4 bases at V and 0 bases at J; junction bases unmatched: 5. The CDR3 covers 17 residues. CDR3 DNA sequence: TGCGCCAGCAGTGGGAGGACAGGGAGCTCCTATAATTCACCCCTCCACTTT. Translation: CASSGRTGSSYNSPLHF.

Here the CDR3 reads CASSLGWDSGGAYEQYF. The CDR3 DNA sequence: TGTGCCAGCAGCTTGGGGTGGGATAGCGGGGGAGCCTACGAGCAGTACTTC. V gene TRBV5-6 combines with J gene TRBJ2-7; TRBD2 matches at 9 bases. Germline V CDR1 and CDR2: SGHDT, YYEEEE. J gave up 2 bases and V 0 bases, and 9 bases lay outside the gene matches. The CDR3 runs to 17 residues.

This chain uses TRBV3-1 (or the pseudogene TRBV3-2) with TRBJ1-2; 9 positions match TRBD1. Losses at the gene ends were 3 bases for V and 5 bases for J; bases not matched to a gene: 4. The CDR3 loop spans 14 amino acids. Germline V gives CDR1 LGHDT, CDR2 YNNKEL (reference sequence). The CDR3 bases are TGTGCCAGCAGCCAGGGACAGGGATGGTATGGCTACACCTTC. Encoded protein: CASSQGQGWYGYTF.

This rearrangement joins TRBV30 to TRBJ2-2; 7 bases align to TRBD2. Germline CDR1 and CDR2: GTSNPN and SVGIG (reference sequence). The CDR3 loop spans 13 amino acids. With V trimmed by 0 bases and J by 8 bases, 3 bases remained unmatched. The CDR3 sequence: CAWSVLREGELFF. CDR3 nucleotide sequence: TGTGCCTGGAGTGTACTGCGGGAGGGGGAGCTGTTTTTT.

The CDR3 loop reads CASSQGLISEQYF. The CDR3 nucleotides read TGTGCCAGCAGCCAAGGTCTCATCAGCGAGCAGTACTTC. This sequence joins TRBV4-2 and TRBJ2-7; no definite D call. CDR3 length: 13 residues. Germline CDR1 LGHNA, CDR2 YNFKEQ. Trimming stripped 1 base from V and 6 bases from J, with 10 bases between.

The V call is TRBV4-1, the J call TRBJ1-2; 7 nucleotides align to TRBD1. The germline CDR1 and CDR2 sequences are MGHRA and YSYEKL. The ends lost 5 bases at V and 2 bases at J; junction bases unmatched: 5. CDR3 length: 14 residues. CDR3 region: CASSKLTGNYGYTF. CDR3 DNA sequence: TGCGCCAGCAGCAAATTGACAGGGAACTATGGCTACACCTTC.

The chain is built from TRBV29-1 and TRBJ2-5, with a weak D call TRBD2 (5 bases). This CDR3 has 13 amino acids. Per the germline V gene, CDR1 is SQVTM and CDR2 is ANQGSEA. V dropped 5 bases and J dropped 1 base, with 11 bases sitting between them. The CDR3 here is CSVKAGRQETQYF. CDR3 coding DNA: TGCAGCGTTAAGGCGGGCCGCCAAGAGACCCAGTACTTC.

This chain's CDR3 is CASSWGQGVTGELFF. CDR3 nucleotide sequence: TGCGCCAGCAGCTGGGGACAGGGGGTTACCGGGGAGCTGTTTTTT. The chain couples TRBV5-1 to TRBJ2-2; TRBD1 agrees at 11 bases. V gave up 3 bases and J gave up 5 bases; unmatched junction bases: 3. CDR1 is SGHRS, CDR2 YFSETQ, per germline. The CDR3 is 15 amino acids. The full variable domain, with the rest looked up from reference TRBV5-1 and TRBJ2-2, is KAGVTQTPRYLIKTRGQQVTLSCSPISGHRSVSWYQQTPGQGLQFLFEYFSETQRNKGNFPGRFSGRQFSNSRSEMNVSTLELGDSALYLCASSWGQGVTGELFFGEGSRLTVL.

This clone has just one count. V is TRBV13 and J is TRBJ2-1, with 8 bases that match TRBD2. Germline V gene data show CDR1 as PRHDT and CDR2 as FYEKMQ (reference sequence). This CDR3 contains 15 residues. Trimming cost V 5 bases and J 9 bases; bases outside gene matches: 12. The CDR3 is CASSRGGFSQGEQFF. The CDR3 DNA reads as TGTGCCAGCAGCCGCGGGGGGTTTTCGCAGGGTGAGCAGTTCTTC.